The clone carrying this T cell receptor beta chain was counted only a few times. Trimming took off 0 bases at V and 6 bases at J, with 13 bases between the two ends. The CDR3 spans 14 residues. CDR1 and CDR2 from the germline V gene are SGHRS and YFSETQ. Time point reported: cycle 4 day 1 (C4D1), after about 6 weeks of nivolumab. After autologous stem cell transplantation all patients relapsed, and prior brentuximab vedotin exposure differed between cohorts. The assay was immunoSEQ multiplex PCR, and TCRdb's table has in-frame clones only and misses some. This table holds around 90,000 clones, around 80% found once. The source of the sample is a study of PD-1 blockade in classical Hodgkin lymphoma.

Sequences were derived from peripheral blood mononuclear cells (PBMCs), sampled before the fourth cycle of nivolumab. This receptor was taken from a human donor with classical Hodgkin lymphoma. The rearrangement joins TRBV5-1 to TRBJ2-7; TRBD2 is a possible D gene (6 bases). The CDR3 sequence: CASSLVSQGGEQYF. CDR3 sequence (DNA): TGCGCCAGCAGCTTGGTTAGTCAGGGAGGCGAGCAGTACTTC. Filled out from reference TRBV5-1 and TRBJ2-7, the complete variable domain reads KAGVTQTPRYLIKTRGQQVTLSCSPISGHRSVSWYQQTPGQGLQFLFEYFSETQRNKGNFPGRFSGRQFSNSRSEMNVSTLELGDSALYLCASSLVSQGGEQYFGPGTRLTVT.